This T cell receptor beta chain was captured in a study of blood T cells in healthy people across ages. Between the trimmed V and J ends, which lost 4 bases and 4 bases, there was a span of 10 bases. This CDR3 spans 13 amino acids. A few counts support this clonotype. Then a second PCR, running roughly 7 to 11 cycles, was carried out with a sample-barcoded 5' primer and a J-beta primer mix. Each CDR3 protein is one row after TCRdb ran MiXCR on the 5' RACE reads. The table records 700,000 to 900,000 distinct CDR3 sequences, roughly 26% of them present only once. These data were also filed under a second study, of T cells of mothers and their children.

This rearrangement joins TRBV12-3 or TRBV12-4 to TRBJ2-5; D is unresolved. Sample: blood. This clonotype was obtained from a boy younger than 18 in good health. The DNA of the CDR3 is TGTGCCAGCAGTTCCCAACTCAGAGAGACCCAGTACTTC. Translation gives CASSSQLRETQYF.